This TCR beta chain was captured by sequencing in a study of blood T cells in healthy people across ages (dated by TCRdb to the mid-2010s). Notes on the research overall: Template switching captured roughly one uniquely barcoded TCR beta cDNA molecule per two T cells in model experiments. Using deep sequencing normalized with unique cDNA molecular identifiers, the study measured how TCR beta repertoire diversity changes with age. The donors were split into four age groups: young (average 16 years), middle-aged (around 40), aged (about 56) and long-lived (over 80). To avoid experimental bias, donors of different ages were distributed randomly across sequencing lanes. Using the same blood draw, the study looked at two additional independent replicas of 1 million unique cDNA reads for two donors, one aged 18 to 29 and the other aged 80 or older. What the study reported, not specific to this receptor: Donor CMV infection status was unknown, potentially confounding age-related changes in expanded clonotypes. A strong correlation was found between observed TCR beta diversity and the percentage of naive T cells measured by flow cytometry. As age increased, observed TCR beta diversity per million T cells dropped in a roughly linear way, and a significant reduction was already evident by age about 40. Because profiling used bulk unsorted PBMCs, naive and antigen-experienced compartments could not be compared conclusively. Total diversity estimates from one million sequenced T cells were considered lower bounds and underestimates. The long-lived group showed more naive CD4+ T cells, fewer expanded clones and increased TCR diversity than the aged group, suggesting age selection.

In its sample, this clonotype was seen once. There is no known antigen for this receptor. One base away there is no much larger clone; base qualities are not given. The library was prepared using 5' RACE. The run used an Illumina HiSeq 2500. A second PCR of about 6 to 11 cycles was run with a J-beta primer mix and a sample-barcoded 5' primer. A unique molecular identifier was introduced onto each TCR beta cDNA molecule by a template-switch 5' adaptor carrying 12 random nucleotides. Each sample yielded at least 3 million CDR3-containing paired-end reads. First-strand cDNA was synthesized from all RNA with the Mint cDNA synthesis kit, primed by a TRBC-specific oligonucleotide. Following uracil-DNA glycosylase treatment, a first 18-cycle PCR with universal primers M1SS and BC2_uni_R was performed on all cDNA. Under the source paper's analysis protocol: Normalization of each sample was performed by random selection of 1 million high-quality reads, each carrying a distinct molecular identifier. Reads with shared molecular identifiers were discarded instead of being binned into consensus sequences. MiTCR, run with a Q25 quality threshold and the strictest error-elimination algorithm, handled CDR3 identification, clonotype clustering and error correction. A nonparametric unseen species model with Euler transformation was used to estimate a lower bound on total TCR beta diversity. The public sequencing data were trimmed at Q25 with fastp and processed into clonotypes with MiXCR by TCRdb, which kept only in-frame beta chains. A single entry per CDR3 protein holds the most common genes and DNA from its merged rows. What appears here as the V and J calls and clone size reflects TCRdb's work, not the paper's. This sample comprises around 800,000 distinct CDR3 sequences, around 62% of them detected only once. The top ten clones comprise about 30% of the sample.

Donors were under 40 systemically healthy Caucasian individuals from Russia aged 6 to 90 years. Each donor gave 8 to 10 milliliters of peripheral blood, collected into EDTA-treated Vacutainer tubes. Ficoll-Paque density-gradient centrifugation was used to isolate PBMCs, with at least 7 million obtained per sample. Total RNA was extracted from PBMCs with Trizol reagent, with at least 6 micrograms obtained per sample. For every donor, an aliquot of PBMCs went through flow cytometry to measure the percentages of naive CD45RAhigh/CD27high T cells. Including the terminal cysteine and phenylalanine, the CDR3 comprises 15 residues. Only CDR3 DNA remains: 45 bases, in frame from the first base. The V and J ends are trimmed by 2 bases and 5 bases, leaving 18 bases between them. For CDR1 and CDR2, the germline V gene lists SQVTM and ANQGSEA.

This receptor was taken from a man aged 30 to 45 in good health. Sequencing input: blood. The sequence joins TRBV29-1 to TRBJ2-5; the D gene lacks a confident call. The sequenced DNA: TGCAGCGTTGAATGGGTGCTAGGGAAGGAGGAGACCCAGTACTTC. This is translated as CSVEWVLGKEETQYF.